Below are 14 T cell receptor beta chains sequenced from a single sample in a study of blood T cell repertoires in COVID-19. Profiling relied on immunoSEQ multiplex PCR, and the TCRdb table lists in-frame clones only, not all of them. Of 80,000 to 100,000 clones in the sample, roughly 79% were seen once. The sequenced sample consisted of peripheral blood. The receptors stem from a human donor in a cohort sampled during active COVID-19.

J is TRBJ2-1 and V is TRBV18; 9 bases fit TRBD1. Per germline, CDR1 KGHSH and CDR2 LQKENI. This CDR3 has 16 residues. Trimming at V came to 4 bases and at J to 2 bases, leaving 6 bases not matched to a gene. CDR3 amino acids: CASSHAQGAPYNEQFF. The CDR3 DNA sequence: TGTGCCAGCTCACACGCACAGGGGGCCCCCTACAATGAGCAGTTCTTC.

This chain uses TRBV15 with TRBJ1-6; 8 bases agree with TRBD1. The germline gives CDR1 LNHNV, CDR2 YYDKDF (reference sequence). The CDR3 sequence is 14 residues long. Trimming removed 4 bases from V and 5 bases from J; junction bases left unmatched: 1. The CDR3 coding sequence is TGTGCCACCAGCAAGGGACAGGATAATTCACCCCTCCACTTT. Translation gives CATSKGQDNSPLHF.

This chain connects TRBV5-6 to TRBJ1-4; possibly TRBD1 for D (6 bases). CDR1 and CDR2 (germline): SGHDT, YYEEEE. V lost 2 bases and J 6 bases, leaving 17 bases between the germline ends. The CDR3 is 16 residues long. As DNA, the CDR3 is TGTGCCAGCAGCTTCCCCCGTGGGAGGGGGGATGAAAAACTGTTTTTT. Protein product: CASSFPRGRGDEKLFF. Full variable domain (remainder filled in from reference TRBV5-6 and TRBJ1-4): DAGVTQSPTHLIKTRGQQVTLRCSPKSGHDTVSWYQQALGQGPQFIFQYYEEEERQRGNFPDRFSGHQFPNYSSELNVNALLLGDSALYLCASSFPRGRGDEKLFFGSGTQLSVL.

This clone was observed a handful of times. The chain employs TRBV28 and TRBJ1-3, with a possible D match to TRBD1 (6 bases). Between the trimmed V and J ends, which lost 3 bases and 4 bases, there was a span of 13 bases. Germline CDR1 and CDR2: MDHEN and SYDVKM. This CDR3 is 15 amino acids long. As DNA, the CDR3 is TGTGCCAGCAGTTTCTCGGGGGGCCCCGGAAACACCATATATTTT. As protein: CASSFSGGPGNTIYF.

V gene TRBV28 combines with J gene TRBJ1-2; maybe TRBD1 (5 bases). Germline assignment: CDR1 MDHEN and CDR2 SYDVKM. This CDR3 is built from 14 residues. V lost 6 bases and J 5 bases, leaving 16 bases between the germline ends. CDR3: CASRPRDWGYGYTF. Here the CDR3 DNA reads TGTGCCAGCAGGCCGCGGGACTGGGGGTATGGCTACACCTTC.

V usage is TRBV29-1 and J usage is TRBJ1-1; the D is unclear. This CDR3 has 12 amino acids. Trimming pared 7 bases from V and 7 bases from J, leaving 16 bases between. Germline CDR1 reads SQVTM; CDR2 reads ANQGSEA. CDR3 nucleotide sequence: TGCAGCGCCCCTGTAGGCGGGATTGAAGCTTTCTTT. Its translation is CSAPVGGIEAFF.

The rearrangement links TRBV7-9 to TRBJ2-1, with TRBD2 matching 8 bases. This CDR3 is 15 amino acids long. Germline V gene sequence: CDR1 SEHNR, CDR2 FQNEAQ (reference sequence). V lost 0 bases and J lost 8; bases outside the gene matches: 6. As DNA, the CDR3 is TGTGCCAGCAGCTTAGCGGGACTAGGAATCGATGAGCAGTTCTTC. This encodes CASSLAGLGIDEQFF.

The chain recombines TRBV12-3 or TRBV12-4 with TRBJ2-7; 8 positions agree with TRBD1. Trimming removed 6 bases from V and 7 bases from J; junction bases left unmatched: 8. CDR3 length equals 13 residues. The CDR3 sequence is CASRPGTGGEQYF. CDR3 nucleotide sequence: TGTGCCAGCAGGCCCGGGACAGGAGGAGAGCAGTACTTC.

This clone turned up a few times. Here the CDR3 reads CASKTGGPWDTQYF. Written as DNA, the CDR3 is TGTGCCAGTAAGACGGGGGGGCCCTGGGATACGCAGTATTTT. The chain couples TRBV19 to TRBJ2-3; 8 bases match TRBD2. Germline CDR1 and CDR2: LNHDA and SQIVND (reference sequence). Trimming removed 7 bases from V and 6 bases from J; junction bases left unmatched: 9. The CDR3 spans 14 residues.

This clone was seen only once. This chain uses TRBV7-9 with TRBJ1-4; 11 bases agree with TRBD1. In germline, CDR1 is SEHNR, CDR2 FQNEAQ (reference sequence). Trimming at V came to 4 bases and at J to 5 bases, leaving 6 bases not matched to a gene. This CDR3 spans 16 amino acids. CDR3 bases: TGTGCCAGCAGCTCCCTGGACAGGGGGCCGAATGAAAAACTGTTTTTT. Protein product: CASSSLDRGPNEKLFF.

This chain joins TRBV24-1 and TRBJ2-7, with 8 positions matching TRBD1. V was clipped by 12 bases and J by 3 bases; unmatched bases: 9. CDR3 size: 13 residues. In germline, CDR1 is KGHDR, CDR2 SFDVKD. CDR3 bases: TGTGCCGCGGCCGGGACAGGAGACTACGAGCAGTACGTC. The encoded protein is CAAAGTGDYEQYV.

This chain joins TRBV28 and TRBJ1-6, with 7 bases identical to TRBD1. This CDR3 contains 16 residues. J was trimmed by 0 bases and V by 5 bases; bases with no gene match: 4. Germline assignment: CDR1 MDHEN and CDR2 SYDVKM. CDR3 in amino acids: CASSRQGSSYNSPLHF. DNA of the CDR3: TGTGCCAGCAGTCGACAGGGAAGCTCCTATAATTCACCCCTCCACTTT.

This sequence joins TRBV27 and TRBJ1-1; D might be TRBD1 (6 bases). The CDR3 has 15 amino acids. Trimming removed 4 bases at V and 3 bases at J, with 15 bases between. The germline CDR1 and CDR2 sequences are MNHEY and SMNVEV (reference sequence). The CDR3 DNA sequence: TGTGCCAGCAGTTCCCCCCCTGACAGGTACACTGAAGCTTTCTTT. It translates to CASSSPPDRYTEAFF.

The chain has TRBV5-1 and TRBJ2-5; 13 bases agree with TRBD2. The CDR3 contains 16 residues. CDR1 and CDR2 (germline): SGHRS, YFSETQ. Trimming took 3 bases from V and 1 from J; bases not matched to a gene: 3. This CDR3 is CASSSGLAGPQETQYF. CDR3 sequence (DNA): TGCGCCAGCAGCTCGGGACTAGCGGGACCCCAAGAGACCCAGTACTTC.